This T cell receptor beta chain derives from a study of immune evolution from preneoplasia to lung adenocarcinoma (dated by TCRdb to 2020 to 2022). Context from the whole study: HLA loss of heterozygosity was seen in 7%, 15% and 33% of AIS, MIA and ADC lesions, and in no AAH lesions. It was reported in the study that more than 85 samples were used for TCR sequencing. Immune contexture across lung adenocarcinoma precursors and invasive adenocarcinoma was profiled using immune gene expression, TCR sequencing and multiplex immunofluorescence. The overall cohort was made up of around 51 patients with pulmonary nodules who had surgical resection. POLYSOLVER was used to infer class I HLA alleles from exome data, and LOHHLA was used to detect allele-specific HLA loss. Whole exome sequencing and methylation data from the same cohort of nodules were integrated with the immune data. The TCR sequencing data were obtained from about 51 patients. Resected precursor lesions (AAH, AIS, MIA) and invasive adenocarcinomas were each compared against paired morphologically normal lung tissue. Sample size was determined by specimen availability and not by a prior power calculation.

Patients underwent resection in Japan or China between about 2013 and 2018. Two lung cancer pathologists independently confirmed the histologic diagnosis of each case on H&E slides. To enrich premalignant or tumor cells for nucleic acid extraction, macro-dissection was performed after pathologic assessment. FFPE tissue was used for DNA isolation with the AllPrep DNA/RNA FFPE Kit. What the authors observed across the whole study: T cell clonality was highest in KRAS-mutant nodules compared with EGFR-mutant or double wild-type lesions. Normal lung had the highest top T cell clone frequencies, and these frequencies appeared to fall progressively from AAH through AIS, MIA and invasive adenocarcinoma. All patients were from Japan and China, so applicability to Western populations was uncertain. The findings rested on association rather than direct causation, and larger cohorts with long-term follow-up and longitudinal biopsies were considered necessary. The highest clonality was observed in normal lung, whereas higher T cell density and diversity but lower clonality appeared to be present in later-stage lesions.

The immunoSEQ hsTCRbeta Kit was used to sequence TCR beta CDR3 regions from DNA. Turning to the authors' computational methods: The ImmunoSEQ Analyzer was used to analyse the TCR sequencing data. T cell clonality was defined as 1 minus Pielou's evenness, calculated on productive rearrangements. To measure T cell diversity, the inverse Simpson index was applied to productive templates. T cell density was defined as TCR beta template counts normalized to usable DNA, with usable DNA estimated by amplifying and sequencing housekeeping genes. TCR metrics were compared across histologic stages using two-sided Kruskal-Wallis tests. The immuneACCESS repertoire file appears here via TCRdb, limited to in-frame rearrangements. These files lack a portion of the clones; in checked studies, under half of the deficit traces to unresolved V genes, and the cause of the others is not known. The V and J calls and clone size were taken over from that table, and D and trimming were inferred from the DNA. A total of about 27,000 clones appear in this sample, less than 80% of them only once. Of the sample, about 5.8% falls within the top ten clones.

Reading the germline V gene (reference sequence) gives CDR1 SEHNR and CDR2 FQNEAQ. At the junction V is shortened by 5 bases and J by 4 bases, with 24 bases in between. The CDR3, cysteine through phenylalanine, is 19 amino acids long. CDR3 DNA is the only sequence kept; it has 57 bases, read in frame from the first base. This clone was observed once. The clone's antigen remains unknown. Qualities for individual bases were not recorded, and no much larger clone is one base off. The sequenced sample was FFPE invasive lung adenocarcinoma tissue. The cell subset or site tag for this specimen amounts to: frankly invasive lung adenocarcinoma (ADC). Rearrangement joined TRBV7-9 to TRBJ2-6; the best D guess is TRBD2, with 7 bases matching. The TCR was taken from a person in their sixties with invasive lung adenocarcinoma. Some clones in this sample may be carry-over from other donors' samples. Here is the DNA: TGTGCCAGCAGCACGTACCACGGGGGGCGGAAATCCGGGGCCAACGTCCTGACTTTC. The translation is CASSTYHGGRKSGANVLTF. With all but the CDR3 taken from the reference TRBV7-9 and TRBJ2-6 genes, the full variable domain is: DTGVSQNPRHKITKRGQNVTFRCDPISEHNRLYWYRQTLGQGPEFLTYFQNEAQLEKSRLLSDRFSAERPKGSFSTLEIQRTEQGDSAMYLCASSTYHGGRKSGANVLTFGAGSRLTVL.